The rows below give T cell receptor beta chains drawn from one sample of a study of blood T cell repertoires in COVID-19. Clones were sequenced by immunoSEQ multiplex PCR, and TCRdb holds only the in-frame ones, with some missing. The data show roughly 310,000 clones, 90% seen once. Sequencing was done on a sample of PBMCs or T cells enriched from blood (not recorded which). These receptors were obtained from a man between 60 and 75 years old who had recovered from COVID-19. The CDR3 runs from the conserved cysteine through the conserved F or W. A D gene is named only where the DNA matches it firmly. Size tells how often a clone was seen (once, few, many) or the class of an expanded clone, and some rows leave it out.

D: -; V: TRBV7-2; size: -; J: TRBJ1-5; CDR3: CASSLAGYWGDSNQPQHF; DNA: TGTGCCAGCAGCTTAGCCGGGTATTGGGGAGATAGCAATCAGCCCCAGCATTTT
D: TRBD1; V: TRBV11-2; size: -; J: TRBJ1-6; CDR3: CASSLEADRGHIYNSPLHF; DNA: TGTGCCAGCAGCTTAGAAGCGGACAGGGGTCATATCTATAATTCACCCCTCCACTTT
D: -; V: TRBV7-9; size: -; J: TRBJ2-2; CDR3: CASSFVAGPRAGELFF; DNA: TGTGCCAGCAGCTTCGTCGCAGGCCCCCGTGCGGGGGAGCTGTTTTTT
D: TRBD1; V: TRBV10-3; size: -; J: TRBJ2-7; CDR3: CAISDPGTGDTYEQYF; DNA: TGTGCCATCAGTGACCCAGGGACAGGGGATACCTACGAGCAGTACTTC
D: TRBD2; V: TRBV19; size: -; J: TRBJ2-1; CDR3: CASSATSGRTPWNEQFF; DNA: TGTGCCAGTAGTGCAACTAGCGGGAGAACTCCATGGAATGAGCAGTTCTTC
D: -; V: TRBV9; size: once; J: TRBJ1-3; CDR3: CASSAGWESSGNTIYF; DNA: TGTGCCAGCAGCGCCGGGTGGGAGAGCTCTGGAAACACCATATATTTT
D: -; V: TRBV18; size: -; J: TRBJ2-6; CDR3: CASSLLLVSVGANVLTF; DNA: TGTGCCAGCTCATTACTCTTAGTCAGCGTTGGGGCCAACGTCCTGACTTTC
D: -; V: TRBV7-2; size: few; J: TRBJ2-7; CDR3: CASSLGRSYEQYF; DNA: TGTGCCAGCAGCTTAGGCAGGTCCTACGAGCAGTACTTC
D: -; V: TRBV7-9; size: -; J: TRBJ1-1; CDR3: CASSSHSQIRDGTEAFF; DNA: TGTGCCAGCAGCTCGCACTCCCAGATCAGGGATGGCACTGAAGCTTTCTTT
D: TRBD1; V: TRBV7-9; size: -; J: TRBJ2-5; CDR3: CASSLGGGTGETQYF; DNA: TGTGCCAGCAGCTTGGGGGGCGGGACAGGAGAGACCCAGTACTTC
D: -; V: TRBV27; size: -; J: TRBJ2-7; CDR3: CASSYRGKSAYEQYF; DNA: TGTGCCAGCAGTTACCGGGGGAAATCCGCCTACGAGCAGTACTTC
D: TRBD2; V: TRBV14; size: -; J: TRBJ2-7; CDR3: CASSQDRLAGVFEQYF; DNA: TGTGCCAGCAGCCAAGATCGACTAGCGGGAGTGTTCGAGCAGTACTTC
D: -; V: TRBV3-1/TRBV3-2; size: -; J: TRBJ1-3; CDR3: CASSQWTGEAGNTIYF; DNA: TGTGCCAGCAGCCAATGGACTGGGGAAGCTGGAAACACCATATATTTT
D: TRBD2; V: TRBV2; size: few; J: TRBJ2-1; CDR3: CASSEARLAGGNEQFF; DNA: TGTGCCAGCAGTGAAGCCCGACTAGCGGGAGGTAATGAGCAGTTCTTC
D: -; V: TRBV7-6; size: -; J: TRBJ2-7; CDR3: CASSLGQAPQNEQYF; DNA: TGTGCCAGCAGCTTAGGGCAGGCCCCTCAAAACGAGCAGTACTTC
D: TRBD1; V: TRBV14; size: -; J: TRBJ1-3; CDR3: CASSQRPGGFGNTIYF; DNA: TGTGCCAGCAGCCAACGCCCAGGGGGGTTTGGAAACACCATATATTTT
D: TRBD1; V: TRBV7-9; size: -; J: TRBJ1-5; CDR3: CASSRPGQGNQPQHF; DNA: TGTGCCAGCAGCCGACCGGGACAGGGGAATCAGCCCCAGCATTTT
D: TRBD1; V: TRBV2; size: -; J: TRBJ1-1; CDR3: CASRRGLNTEAFF; DNA: TGTGCCAGCAGGAGGGGGCTGAACACTGAAGCTTTCTTT
D: TRBD2; V: TRBV7-6; size: -; J: TRBJ2-1; CDR3: CASSLVGGRLNEQFF; DNA: TGTGCCAGCAGCTTAGTAGGCGGGAGGCTTAATGAGCAGTTCTTC
D: -; V: TRBV5-6; size: -; J: TRBJ1-5; CDR3: CASSHKTAYSNQPQHF; DNA: TGTGCCAGCAGCCATAAGACAGCTTATAGCAATCAGCCCCAGCATTTT
D: TRBD1; V: TRBV18; size: -; J: TRBJ2-1; CDR3: CASSPLGISQGSSYNEQFF; DNA: TGTGCCAGCTCACCACTTGGTATTTCACAGGGGAGCTCCTACAATGAGCAGTTCTTC
D: -; V: TRBV4-3; size: few; J: TRBJ1-2; CDR3: CASSGSSYGYTF; DNA: TGCGCCAGCAGCGGCTCAAGCTATGGCTACACCTTC